Shown below are 2 T cell receptor beta chains from a single sample sequenced in a study of T-cell reconstitution after alpha-beta-depleted transplantation in children. Researchers prepared the TCRbeta library using unique molecular identifiers, the study reports. In TCRdb, the PCR reads were re-called with MiXCR into one record per CDR3 protein. The table lists some 490,000 distinct CDR3 sequences, around 12% of them singletons, with less than 6.5% in the top ten. This material consisted of PBMCs from the stem cell graft donor, taken from the stem cell graft. All receptors derive from a human donor who donated a stem cell graft to a child with combined immunodeficiency.

The rearrangement links TRBV29-1 to TRBJ2-1, with 7 bases that match TRBD2. CDR1 is SQVTM, CDR2 ANQGSEA, per germline. The CDR3 runs 13 residues. The junction had 8 bases not matched to a gene; V was cut back by 4 bases and J by 8 bases. The DNA for the CDR3 is TGCAGCGTTGCAGGGAGGGCTATAGATGAGCAGTTCTTC. It encodes CSVAGRAIDEQFF.

This clonotype has just a few counts. This chain links TRBV12-3 or TRBV12-4 with TRBJ2-1; TRBD2 might be the D (6 bases). CDR3 size: 14 residues. Trimming cost V 6 bases and J 4 bases, with 13 bases left between them. The CDR3 here is CASSRQTRYNEQFF. CDR3 nucleotides: TGTGCCAGCAGCCGACAGACTAGATACAATGAGCAGTTCTTC.